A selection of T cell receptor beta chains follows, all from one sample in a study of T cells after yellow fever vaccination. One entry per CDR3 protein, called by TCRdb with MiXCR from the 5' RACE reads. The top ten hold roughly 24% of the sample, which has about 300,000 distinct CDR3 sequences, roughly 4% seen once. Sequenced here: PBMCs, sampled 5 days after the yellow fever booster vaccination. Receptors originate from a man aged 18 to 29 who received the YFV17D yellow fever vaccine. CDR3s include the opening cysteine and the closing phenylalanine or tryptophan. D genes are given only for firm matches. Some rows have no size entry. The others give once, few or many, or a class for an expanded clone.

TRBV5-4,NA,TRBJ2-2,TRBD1,CASSELQGANTGELFF,TGTGCCAGCAGCGAACTACAGGGGGCGAACACCGGGGAGCTGTTTTTT
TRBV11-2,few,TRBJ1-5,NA,CASSLVQGAGQPQHF,TGTGCCAGCAGCTTAGTTCAGGGCGCAGGGCAGCCCCAGCATTTT
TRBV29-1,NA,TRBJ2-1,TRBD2,CSVEDPAGGYNEQFF,TGCAGCGTTGAAGATCCAGCGGGGGGTTACAATGAGCAGTTCTTC
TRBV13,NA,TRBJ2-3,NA,CASSSKREQGQTGTDTQYF,TGTGCCAGCAGCTCAAAGCGGGAACAGGGGCAAACGGGCACAGATACGCAGTATTTT
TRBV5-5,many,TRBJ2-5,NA,CASSLAPGETQYF,TGTGCCAGCAGCTTAGCGCCTGGAGAGACCCAGTACTTC
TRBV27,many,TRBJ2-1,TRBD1,CASWTGLNPLYNEQFF,TGTGCCAGTTGGACAGGGCTCAACCCACTCTACAATGAGCAGTTCTTC
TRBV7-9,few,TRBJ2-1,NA,CASSPLDGGIPYNEQFF,TGTGCCAGCAGCCCCTTGGACGGCGGAATTCCTTACAATGAGCAGTTCTTC
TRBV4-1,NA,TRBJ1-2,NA,CASSQDIGTDLNYGYTF,TGCGCCAGCAGCCAAGATATAGGGACCGACCTCAACTATGGCTACACCTTC
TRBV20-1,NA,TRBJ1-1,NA,CSASDSGAGGTEAFF,TGCAGTGCTAGCGATTCAGGGGCGGGAGGCACTGAAGCTTTCTTT
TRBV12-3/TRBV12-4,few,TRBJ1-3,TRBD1,CASSPGGFSSYTIYF,TGTGCCAGCAGTCCAGGGGGGTTTTCCTCCTACACCATATATTTT
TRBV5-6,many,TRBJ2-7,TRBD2,CASSGSGGSSYEQYF,TGTGCCAGCAGCGGCAGCGGGGGGAGCTCCTACGAGCAGTACTTC
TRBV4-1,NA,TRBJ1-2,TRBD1,CASSQLGTDGYTF,TGCGCCAGCAGCCAACTCGGGACAGATGGCTACACCTTC
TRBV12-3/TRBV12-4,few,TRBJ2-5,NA,CASSLMGQGETQYF,TGTGCCAGCAGCCTTATGGGGCAGGGAGAGACCCAGTACTTC
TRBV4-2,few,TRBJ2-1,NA,CASSQEGLHNEQFF,TGTGCCAGCAGCCAGGAAGGACTACACAATGAGCAGTTCTTC
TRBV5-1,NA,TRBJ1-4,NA,CASSLDEGGREKLFF,TGCGCCAGCAGCTTGGATGAGGGGGGGAGAGAAAAACTGTTTTTT
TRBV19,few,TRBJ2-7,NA,CATKDSVYEQYF,TGTGCCACAAAGGACAGCGTCTACGAGCAGTACTTC
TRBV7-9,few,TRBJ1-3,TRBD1,CASSPQARTGAGNTIYF,TGTGCCAGCAGCCCACAAGCCCGGACAGGGGCTGGAAACACCATATATTTT
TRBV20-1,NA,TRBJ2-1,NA,CSARAPLPREQFF,TGCAGTGCTAGAGCCCCCCTTCCCCGTGAGCAGTTCTTC
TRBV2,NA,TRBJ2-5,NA,CASSEDGVGETQYF,TGTGCCAGCAGTGAGGACGGAGTTGGGGAGACCCAGTACTTC
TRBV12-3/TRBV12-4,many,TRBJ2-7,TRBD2,CASRQPGLGEQYF,TGTGCCAGCAGACAACCGGGACTAGGCGAGCAGTACTTC
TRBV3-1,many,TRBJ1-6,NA,CASSPLNGTPLHF,TGTGCCAGCAGCCCCCTGAATGGGACACCCCTCCACTTT
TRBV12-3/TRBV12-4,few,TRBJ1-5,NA,CASSFEGFDQPQHF,TGTGCCAGCAGTTTCGAGGGCTTCGATCAGCCCCAGCATTTT
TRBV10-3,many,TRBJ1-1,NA,CAISDGIGTEAFF,TGTGCCATCAGTGACGGTATAGGCACTGAAGCTTTCTTT
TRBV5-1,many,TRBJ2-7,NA,CASRGSDSYEQYF,TGCGCCAGCAGGGGATCGGACTCCTACGAGCAGTACTTC
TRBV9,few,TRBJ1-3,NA,CASSVGRNPSGNTIYF,TGTGCCAGCAGCGTAGGCAGGAATCCATCTGGAAACACCATATATTTT
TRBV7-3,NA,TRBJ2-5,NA,CASSAVDRGTQETQYF,TGTGCCAGCAGCGCGGTGGACCGGGGGACCCAAGAGACCCAGTACTTC
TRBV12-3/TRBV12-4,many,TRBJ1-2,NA,CASSLAPGPYGYTF,TGTGCCAGCAGTTTAGCGCCAGGGCCCTATGGCTACACCTTC
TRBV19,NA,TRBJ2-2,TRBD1,CASRGTGHTGELFF,TGTGCCAGTAGGGGGACAGGGCACACCGGGGAGCTGTTTTTT